This TCR beta chain was sequenced in a study of identical twins. The CDR3 is 13 amino acids. CDR1 is DFQATT and CDR2 is SNEGSKA in the germline V gene (reference sequence). All donors were healthy Caucasians. It was template switching that added a universal primer site, and there were unique molecular identifiers on the cDNA. TCRdb reprocessed the 5' RACE reads with MiXCR, giving one entry per CDR3 protein. The sample holds roughly 250,000 distinct CDR3 sequences, more than 12% seen once. This clonotype occurred a few times. This sequence was found in a woman aged 18-29 years in good health. Input material: memory (CD45RO+) T cells sorted from blood. The gene calls are TRBV20-1 and TRBJ1-5, with TRBD1 matching over 8 bases. For the CDR3, the DNA is TGCAGCGCTCAGCAGGGGGCTGATCAGCCCCAGCATTTT. Amino acids: CSAQQGADQPQHF.